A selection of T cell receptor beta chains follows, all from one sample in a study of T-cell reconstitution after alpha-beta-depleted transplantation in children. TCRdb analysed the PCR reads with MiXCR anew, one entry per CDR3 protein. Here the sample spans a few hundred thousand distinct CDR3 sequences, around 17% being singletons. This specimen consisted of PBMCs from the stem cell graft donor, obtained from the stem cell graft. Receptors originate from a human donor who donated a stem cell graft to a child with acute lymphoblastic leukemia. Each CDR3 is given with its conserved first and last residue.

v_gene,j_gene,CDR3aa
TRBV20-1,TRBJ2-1,CSARDLGRYSYNEQFF
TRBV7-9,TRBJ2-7,CASSSTRSHTYEQYF
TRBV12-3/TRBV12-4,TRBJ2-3,CASKLAGGLDTQYF
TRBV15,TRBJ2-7,CATSRAGYYEQYF
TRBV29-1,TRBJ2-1,CSVLRHPSYNEQFF
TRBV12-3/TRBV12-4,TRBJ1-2,CASSLTTGEYGYTF
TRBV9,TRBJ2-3,CASSVGAGSTDTQYF
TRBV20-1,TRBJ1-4,CSAREGINEKLFF
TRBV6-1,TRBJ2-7,CASSERLAGTTYEQYF
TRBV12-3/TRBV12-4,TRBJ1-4,CASSLCQSTLCEKLFF
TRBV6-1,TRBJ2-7,CASSGGVFYEQYF
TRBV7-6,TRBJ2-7,CASSPGYGRFYEQYF
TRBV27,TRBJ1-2,CASRSALQGGANPLYGYTF
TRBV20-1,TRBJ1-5,CSARGLAVDSNQPQRF
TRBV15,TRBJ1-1,CATSRDYPNTEAFF
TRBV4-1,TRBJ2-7,CASSQGIGGEQYF
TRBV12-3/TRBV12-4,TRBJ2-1,CASSSGILNEQFF
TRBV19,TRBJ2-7,CASSIVGTGAYEQYF
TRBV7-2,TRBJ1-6,CASRVGIDNSPLHF
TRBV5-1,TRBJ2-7,CASSLEVRALSSYEQYF